The entry below gives a single T cell receptor (beta chain) sequence along with its context. In the original processing: Amplification of reference gene primers was used by the study to estimate nucleated cell counts. Profiled with immunoSEQ multiplex PCR; TCRdb holds only in-frame clones, not every one. D and trimming were read from the DNA, whereas the V and J calls and clone size are those reported in that table. The table has approximately 200,000 clones, 80% to 90% seen once; the top ten hold approximately 3.8%. This record comes from a study of blood T cell repertoires in COVID-19. The germline V and J ends were trimmed by 1 base and 7 bases, with 14 bases remaining between them. The germline V gene has CDR1 PRHDT and CDR2 FYEKMQ (reference sequence). This CDR3 is 15 amino acids long.

The clonotype was recovered from a woman between 18 and 29 years old in a cohort exposed to, infected with or recovered from COVID-19 (not recorded which). The sample consisted of PBMCs or T cells enriched from blood (not recorded which). The chain couples TRBV13 to TRBJ2-1, with D unresolved. Here the CDR3 reads CASSLETLGVNEQFF. The CDR3 nucleotides are TGTGCCAGCAGCTTAGAGACTCTCGGTGTAAATGAGCAGTTCTTC.